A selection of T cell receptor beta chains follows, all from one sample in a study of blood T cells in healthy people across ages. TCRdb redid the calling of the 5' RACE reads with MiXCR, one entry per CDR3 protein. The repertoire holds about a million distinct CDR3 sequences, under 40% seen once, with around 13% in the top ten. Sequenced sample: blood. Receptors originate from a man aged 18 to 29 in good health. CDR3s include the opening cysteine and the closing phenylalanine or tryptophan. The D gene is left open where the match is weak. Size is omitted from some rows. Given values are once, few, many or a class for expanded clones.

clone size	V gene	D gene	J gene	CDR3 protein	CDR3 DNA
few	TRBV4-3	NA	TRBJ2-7	CASSQVYSRVEQYF	TGCGCCAGCAGCCAAGTTTACTCTCGGGTCGAGCAGTACTTC
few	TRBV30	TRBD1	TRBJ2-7	CAWSEGQTYEQYF	TGTGCCTGGAGTGAGGGACAGACCTACGAGCAGTACTTC
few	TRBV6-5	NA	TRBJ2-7	CASSSMGEQYF	TGTGCCAGCAGTTCTATGGGCGAGCAGTACTTC
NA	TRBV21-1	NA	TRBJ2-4	CASSTWGQGTKNIRYF	NA
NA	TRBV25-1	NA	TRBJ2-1	CASSDPRGEQFF	TGTGCCAGCAGTGATCCTAGGGGTGAGCAGTTCTTC
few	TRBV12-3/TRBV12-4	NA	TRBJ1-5	CASTSGGRGQPQHF	TGTGCCAGCACTAGCGGGGGGCGAGGCCAGCCCCAGCATTTT
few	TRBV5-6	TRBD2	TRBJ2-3	CASSLISGGSTDTQYF	TGTGCCAGCAGCTTGATAAGCGGGGGAAGCACAGATACGCAGTATTTT
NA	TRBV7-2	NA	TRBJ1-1	CASSFGAPNTEAFF	TGTGCCAGCAGCTTCGGCGCACCTAACACTGAAGCTTTCTTT
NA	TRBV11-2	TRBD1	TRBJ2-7	CASSLDRTGIYEQYF	TGTGCCAGCAGCTTAGATAGGACAGGGATATACGAGCAGTACTTC
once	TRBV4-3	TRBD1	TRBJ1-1	CASSQAYHGQEKAFF	TGCGCCAGCAGCCAGGCATACCACGGACAGGAAAAGGCTTTCTTT
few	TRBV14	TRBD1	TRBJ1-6	CASSHYGQGYNSPLHF	TGTGCCAGCAGCCATTATGGACAGGGCTATAATTCACCCCTCCACTTT
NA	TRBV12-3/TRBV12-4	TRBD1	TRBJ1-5	CAGSLDTTGVVHQPQHF	TGTGCCGGCAGTTTAGACACGACAGGGGTTGTGCATCAGCCCCAGCATTTT
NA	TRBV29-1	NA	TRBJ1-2	CSAIGGENNYGYTF	TGCAGCGCCATAGGGGGGGAGAATAACTATGGCTACACCTTC
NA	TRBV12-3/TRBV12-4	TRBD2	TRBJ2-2	CASSFGTSGGASASTGELFF	TGTGCCAGCAGTTTTGGGACTAGCGGGGGGGCTTCGGCCAGCACCGGGGAGCTGTTTTTT
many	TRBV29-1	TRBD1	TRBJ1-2	CSAQGAEVYGYTF	TGCAGCGCCCAGGGGGCAGAGGTCTATGGCTACACCTTC
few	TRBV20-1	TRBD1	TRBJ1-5	CSARRPGQGANQPQHF	TGCAGTGCCCGACGTCCGGGACAGGGGGCGAATCAGCCCCAGCATTTT
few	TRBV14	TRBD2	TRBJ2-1	CASSQYGLAAYNEQFF	TGTGCCAGCAGCCAATACGGACTAGCGGCCTACAATGAGCAGTTCTTC
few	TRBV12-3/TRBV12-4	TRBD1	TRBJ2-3	CASRRRQGSTDTQYF	TGTGCCAGCAGGAGAAGACAGGGAAGCACAGATACGCAGTATTTT
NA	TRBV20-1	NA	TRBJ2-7	CSASSGGYNEQYF	TGCAGTGCTAGTTCGGGCGGATACAATGAGCAGTACTTC
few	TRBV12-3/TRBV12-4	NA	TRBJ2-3	CASSLGPSPDTQYF	TGTGCCAGCAGTTTAGGGCCCAGCCCAGATACGCAGTATTTT
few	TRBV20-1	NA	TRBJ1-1	CSARDQEHMNTEAFF	TGCAGTGCTAGAGATCAAGAACATATGAACACTGAAGCTTTCTTT
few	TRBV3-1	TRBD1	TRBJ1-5	CASSGPGQGNQPQHF	TGTGCCAGCAGCGGACCGGGACAGGGCAATCAGCCCCAGCATTTT
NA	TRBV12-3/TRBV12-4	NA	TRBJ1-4	CASSLSRVTEKLFF	TGTGCCAGCAGTTTAAGCAGGGTTACGGAAAAACTGTTTTTT
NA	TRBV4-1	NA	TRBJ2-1	CASSQESGYEQFF	TGCGCCAGCAGCCAAGAATCTGGGTATGAGCAGTTCTTC
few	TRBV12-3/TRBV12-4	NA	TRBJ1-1	CASSFEVRAGTEAFF	TGTGCCAGCAGTTTTGAAGTGAGGGCGGGCACTGAAGCTTTCTTT
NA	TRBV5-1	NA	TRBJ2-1	CASSRGQGDFRDEQFF	TGCGCCAGCAGTAGGGGGCAGGGGGACTTTAGGGATGAGCAGTTCTTC
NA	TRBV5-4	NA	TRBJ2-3	CASSSIGLAQYF	TGTGCCAGCAGCTCGATAGGGCTGGCGCAGTATTTT
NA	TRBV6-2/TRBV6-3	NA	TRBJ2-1	CASSATKGASSYNEQFF	TGTGCCAGCAGTGCTACCAAAGGGGCATCCTCCTACAATGAGCAGTTCTTC
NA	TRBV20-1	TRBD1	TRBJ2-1	CSARDRPNEQFF	TGCAGTGCAAGGGACAGACCCAATGAGCAGTTCTTC